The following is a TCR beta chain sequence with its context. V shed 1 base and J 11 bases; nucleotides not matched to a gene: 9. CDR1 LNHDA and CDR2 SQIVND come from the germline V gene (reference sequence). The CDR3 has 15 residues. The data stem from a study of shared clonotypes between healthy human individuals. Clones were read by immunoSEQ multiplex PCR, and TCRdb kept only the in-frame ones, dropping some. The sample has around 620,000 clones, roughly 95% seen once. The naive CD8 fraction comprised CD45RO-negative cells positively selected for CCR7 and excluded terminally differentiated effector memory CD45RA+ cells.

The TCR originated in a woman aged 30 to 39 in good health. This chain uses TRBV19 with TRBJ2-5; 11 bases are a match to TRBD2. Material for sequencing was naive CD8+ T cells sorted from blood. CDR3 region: CASSIALAGGEEQYF. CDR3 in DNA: TGTGCCAGTAGTATAGCGCTAGCGGGAGGAGAGGAGCAGTACTTC. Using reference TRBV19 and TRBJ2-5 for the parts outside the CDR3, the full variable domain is DGGITQSPKYLFRKEGQNVTLSCEQNLNHDAMYWYRQDPGQGLRLIYYSQIVNDFQKGDIAEGYSVSREKKESFPLTVTSAQKNPTAFYLCASSIALAGGEEQYFGPGTRLLVL.